This TCR beta chain came from a study of early T cells in non-severe SARS-CoV-2 infection. Each CDR3 protein gets one entry after TCRdb re-called the 5' RACE reads with MiXCR. The table records tens of thousands of distinct CDR3 sequences, about 9.4% of them present only once. The length of the CDR3 is 15 residues. Trimming at V came to 4 bases and at J to 4 bases, leaving 8 bases not matched to a gene. Per germline, CDR1 MNHNS and CDR2 SASEGT. The sample consisted of whole blood. The rearrangement uses TRBV6-1 and TRBJ2-3; 7 nucleotides match TRBD2. This receptor was obtained from an adult who was a healthcare worker with PCR-confirmed SARS-CoV-2 infection or an uninfected control (not recorded which). This CDR3 reads CASSGGTKKSDTQYF. The CDR3 nucleotides are TGTGCCAGCAGTGGGGGGACTAAAAAATCAGATACGCAGTATTTT.